The rows below give T cell receptor beta chains drawn from one sample of a study of T cells in Graves' hyperthyroidism and ophthalmopathy. TCRdb re-derived calls from the multiplex PCR reads in MiXCR, one entry per CDR3 protein. The sample carries approximately 640,000 distinct CDR3 sequences, 15% to 20% recorded once. The material sequenced was blood. The receptors come from a woman aged 25 to 39 with Graves' hyperthyroidism. Each CDR3 is given without its conserved first and last residue.

TRBV27	TRBJ1-6	ASSPQGAENSPLH
TRBV18	TRBJ1-1	ASSPMTTEAF
TRBV11-3	TRBJ2-5	ASSSIISGRARETQY
TRBV27	TRBJ2-4	ASSRQVAGASKNIQY
TRBV5-1	TRBJ2-1	ASSLVAGGSGQEQF
TRBV20-1	TRBJ2-5	SARPEETQY
TRBV12-3/TRBV12-4	TRBJ2-6	ATRERAGANVLT
TRBV13	TRBJ2-7	ASSAPGGTYEQY
TRBV28	TRBJ1-5	ASSLGAEDNQPQH
TRBV5-1	TRBJ1-3	ASRPTGTGNTIY
TRBV11-2	TRBJ2-7	ASSFPGHGGQY
TRBV9	TRBJ2-1	ASSVKRDRSYNEQF
TRBV5-1	TRBJ2-2	ASSLLAMNTGELF
TRBV7-2	TRBJ1-6	ASSLDRPPLH
TRBV2	TRBJ2-7	ASSPLAAVGEQY
TRBV20-1	TRBJ2-3	SARGSGGTDTQY
TRBV27	TRBJ1-1	ASSLNRGSLEAF
TRBV10-3	TRBJ2-2	AISEADRGLAGELF
TRBV28	TRBJ2-7	ASSLYGGGTPDEQY
TRBV19	TRBJ2-3	AGSSGDTQY
TRBV4-2	TRBJ2-7	ASSQEIPVAGAYEQY
TRBV28	TRBJ2-2	ASRQTGISTGELF
TRBV6-1	TRBJ1-4	ASSDTGKLEEKLF
TRBV6-2/TRBV6-3	TRBJ2-3	ASSIGGVTDTQY
TRBV5-1	TRBJ2-3	ASSLGQGSTDTQY
TRBV9	TRBJ1-2	ASSVGGLGGHGYT
TRBV28	TRBJ1-6	ASSWEGDNSPLH
TRBV5-1	TRBJ2-2	ASSLMAGNTGELF
TRBV20-1	TRBJ2-7	SAYRDRGLGEQY
TRBV25-1	TRBJ2-7	ASSTSRAGADYEQY
TRBV20-1	TRBJ2-1	SSLAPGLARHNEQF
TRBV5-6	TRBJ2-7	ASSFQGTSGRASYEQY
TRBV18	TRBJ2-3	ASSSTLDPTDTQY
TRBV7-9	TRBJ2-1	ASSLATGQGARNEQF
TRBV9	TRBJ1-1	ASSAGGTEAF
TRBV24-1	TRBJ2-2	ATSVRDGELF
TRBV7-9	TRBJ1-2	ASQALYGYT
TRBV28	TRBJ2-2	ASSLRGLDGELF
TRBV27	TRBJ2-1	ASSLGGAYEQF
TRBV11-2	TRBJ2-7	ASSLPTGTYEQY
TRBV20-1	TRBJ1-2	SVGQGGGYGYT
TRBV3-1	TRBJ1-2	ASSHSGRPMGYGYT
TRBV6-2/TRBV6-3	TRBJ2-3	ASSYSESSTDTQY
TRBV7-2	TRBJ2-7	ASSLESGRAGEQY
TRBV12-3/TRBV12-4	TRBJ2-2	ASSRSGNWHGELF
TRBV15	TRBJ1-6	ATSRDPWGRNSPLH
TRBV6-1	TRBJ2-1	ASSWRGAPHEQF
TRBV28	TRBJ2-1	ASTRGDSYNEQF
TRBV5-5	TRBJ2-5	ASSYGGGTGETQY
TRBV20-1	TRBJ2-7	SAPGLAGSPHEQY
TRBV20-1	TRBJ2-5	SARPLAGGETQY
TRBV12-3/TRBV12-4	TRBJ2-1	ASSFIHEQF
TRBV13	TRBJ2-5	ASSSRTLPYSGTVQETQY
TRBV5-1	TRBJ1-1	ASSLGTGRMNTEAF
TRBV6-1	TRBJ2-5	ASPGSGGRETQY